The rows below give T cell receptor beta chains drawn from one sample of a study of T-cell reconstitution after alpha-beta-depleted transplantation in children. From the PCR reads, TCRdb called clonotypes with MiXCR, one entry per CDR3 protein. The sample yields 380,000 or so distinct CDR3 sequences, less than 15% seen once. Here the sequenced sample was PBMCs, taken from the stem cell graft. Source of these receptors: a human donor who donated a stem cell graft to a child with Fanconi anemia. CDR3s include the opening cysteine and the closing phenylalanine or tryptophan. The order of the fields is V gene, J gene, clone size, D gene, CDR3 protein, CDR3 DNA. The D gene is left open where the match is weak. Clone size appears in some rows only: once, few, many, or a class for an expanded clone.

V gene: TRBV4-3
J gene: TRBJ1-1
clone size: NA
D gene: NA
CDR3 protein: CASSQDWGGDTEAFF
CDR3 DNA: TGCGCCAGCAGCCAAGATTGGGGGGGGGACACTGAAGCTTTCTTT

V gene: TRBV20-1
J gene: TRBJ2-2
clone size: many
D gene: TRBD1
CDR3 protein: CSARPGGANTGELFF
CDR3 DNA: TGCAGTGCTAGGCCAGGGGGTGCGAACACCGGGGAGCTGTTTTTT

V gene: TRBV12-5
J gene: TRBJ1-2
clone size: many
D gene: NA
CDR3 protein: CASGRGGANYGYTF
CDR3 DNA: TGTGCTAGTGGGCGGGGGGGAGCTAACTATGGCTACACCTTC

V gene: TRBV11-2
J gene: TRBJ2-3
clone size: NA
D gene: TRBD2
CDR3 protein: CASTEILGRGGTQYF
CDR3 DNA: TGTGCCAGCACCGAGATCCTCGGTCGGGGGGGTACGCAGTATTTT

V gene: TRBV20-1
J gene: TRBJ2-2
clone size: NA
D gene: NA
CDR3 protein: CSAKAQPNTGELFF
CDR3 DNA: TGCAGTGCTAAGGCACAGCCGAACACCGGGGAGCTGTTTTTT

V gene: TRBV15
J gene: TRBJ2-5
clone size: many
D gene: NA
CDR3 protein: CATSRERFTETQYF
CDR3 DNA: TGTGCCACCAGCAGAGAGCGGTTCACAGAGACCCAGTACTTC

V gene: TRBV20-1
J gene: TRBJ2-1
clone size: NA
D gene: TRBD2
CDR3 protein: CSVPARTRISNEQFF
CDR3 DNA: TGCAGTGTCCCAGCTAGGACTAGGATTAGCAATGAGCAGTTCTTC

V gene: TRBV12-3/TRBV12-4
J gene: TRBJ2-1
clone size: few
D gene: TRBD2
CDR3 protein: CASSLAPVAGGHEQFF
CDR3 DNA: TGTGCCAGCAGTTTAGCACCGGTAGCGGGGGGGCATGAGCAGTTCTTC

V gene: TRBV6-1
J gene: TRBJ1-1
clone size: NA
D gene: TRBD1
CDR3 protein: CASGGTDAFF
CDR3 DNA: TGTGCCAGCGGTGGGACAGACGCTTTCTTT

V gene: TRBV5-4
J gene: TRBJ2-2
clone size: many
D gene: TRBD2
CDR3 protein: CASSDETSGFTGELFF
CDR3 DNA: TGTGCCAGCAGCGACGAAACTAGCGGATTCACCGGGGAGCTGTTTTTT

V gene: TRBV10-3
J gene: TRBJ2-5
clone size: many
D gene: NA
CDR3 protein: CAISAMAGALQETQYF
CDR3 DNA: TGTGCCATCTCGGCGATGGCGGGGGCGCTTCAAGAGACCCAGTACTTC

V gene: TRBV5-1
J gene: TRBJ2-7
clone size: few
D gene: NA
CDR3 protein: CASSLGRDSYEQYF
CDR3 DNA: TGCGCCAGCAGCTTGGGACGGGACTCCTACGAGCAGTACTTC

V gene: TRBV9
J gene: TRBJ2-3
clone size: few
D gene: NA
CDR3 protein: CASSVYGLGTDTQYF
CDR3 DNA: TGTGCCAGCAGCGTATACGGCTTGGGCACAGATACGCAGTATTTT

V gene: TRBV30
J gene: TRBJ2-7
clone size: few
D gene: NA
CDR3 protein: CALVTASWDSYEQYF
CDR3 DNA: TGTGCCCTGGTAACAGCCTCGTGGGACTCCTACGAGCAGTACTTC

V gene: TRBV29-1
J gene: TRBJ2-3
clone size: few
D gene: NA
CDR3 protein: CSVHEDLKDTQYF
CDR3 DNA: TGCAGCGTGCACGAGGACCTCAAGGATACGCAGTATTTT

V gene: TRBV6-2/TRBV6-3
J gene: TRBJ2-1
clone size: many
D gene: NA
CDR3 protein: CASSPNREWEDEQFF
CDR3 DNA: TGTGCCAGCAGTCCCAACAGGGAGTGGGAAGATGAGCAGTTCTTC

V gene: TRBV5-1
J gene: TRBJ2-3
clone size: NA
D gene: TRBD1
CDR3 protein: CASSSQGAFTDTQYF
CDR3 DNA: TGCGCCAGCAGCTCGCAGGGGGCGTTCACAGATACGCAGTATTTT

V gene: TRBV6-1
J gene: TRBJ2-3
clone size: NA
D gene: TRBD1
CDR3 protein: CASNPGTGIVDTQYF
CDR3 DNA: TGTGCCAGCAATCCCGGGACAGGGATAGTAGATACGCAGTATTTT

V gene: TRBV29-1
J gene: TRBJ1-1
clone size: many
D gene: TRBD1
CDR3 protein: CSVANRQGRGTEAFF
CDR3 DNA: TGCAGCGTTGCCAACCGACAGGGGAGGGGGACTGAAGCTTTCTTT

V gene: TRBV5-1
J gene: TRBJ2-6
clone size: few
D gene: NA
CDR3 protein: CASTVFGGTISGANVLTF
CDR3 DNA: TGCGCCAGCACCGTTTTCGGAGGGACAATCTCTGGGGCCAACGTCCTGACTTTC

V gene: TRBV18
J gene: TRBJ2-1
clone size: NA
D gene: NA
CDR3 protein: CASSFEHGMYNEQFF
CDR3 DNA: TGTGCCAGCTCATTCGAGCATGGGATGTACAATGAGCAGTTCTTC

V gene: TRBV7-8
J gene: TRBJ1-1
clone size: many
D gene: NA
CDR3 protein: CASSDYTEAFF
CDR3 DNA: TGTGCCAGCAGCGATTACACTGAAGCTTTCTTT

V gene: TRBV29-1
J gene: TRBJ1-2
clone size: few
D gene: NA
CDR3 protein: CSVETQDYGYTF
CDR3 DNA: TGCAGCGTTGAGACCCAGGACTATGGCTACACCTTC

V gene: TRBV19
J gene: TRBJ2-7
clone size: NA
D gene: NA
CDR3 protein: CASSRDTYEQYF
CDR3 DNA: TGTGCCAGTAGTCGGGACACCTACGAGCAGTACTTC

V gene: TRBV6-1
J gene: TRBJ1-5
clone size: few
D gene: NA
CDR3 protein: CASRQSAGLRQPQHF
CDR3 DNA: TGTGCCAGCAGACAATCTGCAGGGCTGCGTCAGCCCCAGCATTTT

V gene: TRBV12-3/TRBV12-4
J gene: TRBJ1-1
clone size: many
D gene: NA
CDR3 protein: CASTPVLGTEAFF
CDR3 DNA: TGTGCCAGCACCCCTGTCTTGGGGACTGAAGCTTTCTTT

V gene: TRBV10-3
J gene: TRBJ2-3
clone size: few
D gene: NA
CDR3 protein: CAISGVPDTQYF
CDR3 DNA: TGTGCCATCTCGGGGGTTCCAGATACGCAGTATTTT

V gene: TRBV19
J gene: TRBJ2-2
clone size: many
D gene: NA
CDR3 protein: CASSMAGNTGELFF
CDR3 DNA: TGTGCCAGTAGTATGGCAGGGAACACCGGGGAGCTGTTTTTT

V gene: TRBV14
J gene: TRBJ2-1
clone size: few
D gene: NA
CDR3 protein: CASSHLVRGGGNEQFF
CDR3 DNA: TGTGCCAGCAGCCACCTTGTTAGGGGAGGGGGCAATGAGCAGTTCTTC

V gene: TRBV4-1
J gene: TRBJ2-2
clone size: NA
D gene: NA
CDR3 protein: CASSQVVAGELFF
CDR3 DNA: TGCGCCAGCAGCCAAGTCGTAGCCGGGGAGCTGTTTTTT

V gene: TRBV5-1
J gene: TRBJ1-1
clone size: many
D gene: NA
CDR3 protein: CASSSDGFNTEAFF
CDR3 DNA: TGCGCCAGCAGCTCGGACGGATTTAACACTGAAGCTTTCTTT

V gene: TRBV12-3/TRBV12-4
J gene: TRBJ2-1
clone size: few
D gene: NA
CDR3 protein: CASSQLKNEQFF
CDR3 DNA: TGTGCCAGCAGTCAATTAAAAAATGAGCAGTTCTTC

V gene: TRBV7-6
J gene: TRBJ2-5
clone size: many
D gene: NA
CDR3 protein: CASSRLAQETQYF
CDR3 DNA: TGTGCCAGCAGCCGTCTGGCCCAAGAGACCCAGTACTTC

V gene: TRBV28
J gene: TRBJ1-6
clone size: many
D gene: NA
CDR3 protein: CASSLSHGSSPLHF
CDR3 DNA: TGTGCCAGCAGTTTATCCCATGGGAGTTCACCCCTCCACTTT

V gene: TRBV29-1
J gene: TRBJ2-3
clone size: many
D gene: TRBD2
CDR3 protein: CSVKLAGEATDTQYF
CDR3 DNA: TGCAGCGTGAAACTAGCGGGGGAGGCCACAGATACGCAGTATTTT

V gene: TRBV15
J gene: TRBJ2-3
clone size: NA
D gene: TRBD1
CDR3 protein: CATSRLDRGTDTQYF
CDR3 DNA: TGTGCCACCAGCAGGTTGGACAGGGGCACAGATACGCAGTATTTT

V gene: TRBV20-1
J gene: TRBJ2-3
clone size: many
D gene: TRBD1
CDR3 protein: CSARPRTGPGDTQYF
CDR3 DNA: TGCAGTGCTAGACCCCGGACAGGGCCTGGGGATACGCAGTATTTT

V gene: TRBV11-2
J gene: TRBJ1-1
clone size: few
D gene: NA
CDR3 protein: CASSLFTEAFF
CDR3 DNA: TGTGCCAGCAGCCTATTCACTGAAGCTTTCTTT

V gene: TRBV7-9
J gene: TRBJ1-2
clone size: NA
D gene: NA
CDR3 protein: CASSHPRQPGYGYTF
CDR3 DNA: TGTGCCAGCAGCCACCCTAGACAGCCCGGCTATGGCTACACCTTC

V gene: TRBV12-3/TRBV12-4
J gene: TRBJ2-6
clone size: many
D gene: NA
CDR3 protein: CASSRGLSRSGANVLTF
CDR3 DNA: TGTGCCAGCAGTCGGGGACTGTCCCGCTCTGGGGCCAACGTCCTGACTTTC

V gene: TRBV4-3
J gene: TRBJ2-5
clone size: few
D gene: NA
CDR3 protein: CASSQTVQETQYF
CDR3 DNA: TGCGCCAGCAGCCAAACAGTCCAAGAGACCCAGTACTTC

V gene: TRBV3-1
J gene: TRBJ2-1
clone size: NA
D gene: TRBD2
CDR3 protein: CASSQFTSGEQFF
CDR3 DNA: TGTGCCAGCAGCCAGTTCACTAGCGGGGAGCAGTTCTTC

V gene: TRBV18
J gene: TRBJ1-1
clone size: NA
D gene: NA
CDR3 protein: CASSPKQNTEAFF
CDR3 DNA: TGTGCCAGCTCACCAAAGCAGAACACTGAAGCTTTCTTT

V gene: TRBV20-1
J gene: TRBJ1-1
clone size: many
D gene: NA
CDR3 protein: CSARDTEAFF
CDR3 DNA: TGCAGTGCTAGGGACACTGAAGCTTTCTTT

V gene: TRBV12-3/TRBV12-4
J gene: TRBJ2-5
clone size: many
D gene: NA
CDR3 protein: CASRLGGEQETQYF
CDR3 DNA: TGTGCCAGCCGGCTAGGGGGGGAACAAGAGACCCAGTACTTC

V gene: TRBV30
J gene: TRBJ1-1
clone size: NA
D gene: NA
CDR3 protein: CAWSAKGRRNTEAFF
CDR3 DNA: TGTGCCTGGAGCGCTAAGGGCCGGAGGAACACTGAAGCTTTCTTT

V gene: TRBV5-1
J gene: TRBJ2-5
clone size: NA
D gene: NA
CDR3 protein: CASSLNGAVETQYF
CDR3 DNA: TGCGCCAGCAGCTTGAACGGGGCAGTGGAGACCCAGTACTTC

V gene: TRBV19
J gene: TRBJ1-5
clone size: NA
D gene: NA
CDR3 protein: CASNGALGQPQHF
CDR3 DNA: TGTGCCAGTAATGGGGCGCTTGGTCAGCCCCAGCATTTT

V gene: TRBV29-1
J gene: TRBJ2-3
clone size: many
D gene: NA
CDR3 protein: CSVDGFALARGEMADTQYF
CDR3 DNA: TGCAGCGTTGACGGGTTCGCCTTAGCGAGAGGGGAGATGGCAGATACGCAGTATTTT

V gene: TRBV7-2
J gene: TRBJ2-1
clone size: NA
D gene: NA
CDR3 protein: CASSLAFLVNEQFF
CDR3 DNA: TGTGCCAGCAGCTTAGCCTTTTTGGTTAATGAGCAGTTCTTC

V gene: TRBV2
J gene: TRBJ2-3
clone size: few
D gene: TRBD1
CDR3 protein: CASSEGTGTAVNF
CDR3 DNA: TGTGCCAGCAGTGAAGGAACCGGGACAGCCGTGAATTTT

V gene: TRBV15
J gene: TRBJ1-1
clone size: NA
D gene: NA
CDR3 protein: CATSRAVSGTEAFF
CDR3 DNA: TGTGCCACCAGCAGAGCTGTGAGTGGTACTGAAGCTTTCTTT

V gene: TRBV2
J gene: TRBJ1-2
clone size: NA
D gene: TRBD1
CDR3 protein: CASSMTGGNYGYTF
CDR3 DNA: TGTGCCAGCAGTATGACAGGGGGCAACTATGGCTACACCTTC

V gene: TRBV12-3/TRBV12-4
J gene: TRBJ1-2
clone size: few
D gene: NA
CDR3 protein: CASSSTSGGGYTF
CDR3 DNA: TGTGCCAGCAGTTCCACGTCGGGAGGGGGCTACACCTTC

V gene: TRBV10-3
J gene: TRBJ2-1
clone size: many
D gene: NA
CDR3 protein: CASPDYNEQFF
CDR3 DNA: TGTGCCAGCCCAGACTACAATGAGCAGTTCTTC

V gene: TRBV11-2
J gene: TRBJ2-1
clone size: NA
D gene: NA
CDR3 protein: CASSSSMTGFNRNNEQFF
CDR3 DNA: TGTGCCAGCAGCAGCTCCATGACAGGTTTTAACAGAAACAATGAGCAGTTCTTC

V gene: TRBV9
J gene: TRBJ1-6
clone size: few
D gene: TRBD1
CDR3 protein: CASSAGGSYNSPLHF
CDR3 DNA: TGTGCCAGCAGCGCAGGGGGCTCCTATAATTCACCCCTCCACTTT

V gene: TRBV5-1
J gene: TRBJ1-1
clone size: many
D gene: TRBD1
CDR3 protein: CASRLDRGVNTEAFF
CDR3 DNA: TGCGCCAGCAGACTGGACAGGGGGGTGAACACTGAAGCTTTCTTT

V gene: TRBV5-1
J gene: TRBJ2-7
clone size: few
D gene: NA
CDR3 protein: CASSLNTDGREQYF
CDR3 DNA: TGCGCCAGCAGCTTAAACACCGACGGAAGGGAGCAGTACTTC

V gene: TRBV2
J gene: TRBJ1-2
clone size: NA
D gene: NA
CDR3 protein: CASSVEILGNSGYTF
CDR3 DNA: TGTGCCAGCAGTGTCGAGATTTTGGGGAATAGCGGCTACACCTTC